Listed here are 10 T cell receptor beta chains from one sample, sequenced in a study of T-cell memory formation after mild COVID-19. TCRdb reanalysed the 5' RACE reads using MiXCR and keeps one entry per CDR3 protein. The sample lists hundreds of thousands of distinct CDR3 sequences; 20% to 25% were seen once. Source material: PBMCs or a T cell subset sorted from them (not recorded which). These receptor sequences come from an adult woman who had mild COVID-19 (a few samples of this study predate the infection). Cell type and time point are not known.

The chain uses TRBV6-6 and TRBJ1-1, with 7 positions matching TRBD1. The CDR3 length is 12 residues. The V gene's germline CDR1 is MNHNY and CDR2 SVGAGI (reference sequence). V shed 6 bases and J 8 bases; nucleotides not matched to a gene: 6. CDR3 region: CASSLPTGEAFF. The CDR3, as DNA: TGTGCCAGCAGCCTACCGACAGGGGAAGCTTTCTTT.

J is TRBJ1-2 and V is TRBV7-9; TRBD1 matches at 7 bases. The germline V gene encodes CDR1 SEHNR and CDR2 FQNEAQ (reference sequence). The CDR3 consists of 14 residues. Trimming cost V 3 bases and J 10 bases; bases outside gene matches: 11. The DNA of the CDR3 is TGTGCCAGCAGCTTTTCGGTAGACAGGGCCTCCTACACCTTC. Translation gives CASSFSVDRASYTF. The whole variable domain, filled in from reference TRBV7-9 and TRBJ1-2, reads DTGVSQNPRHKITKRGQNVTFRCDPISEHNRLYWYRQTLGQGPEFLTYFQNEAQLEKSRLLSDRFSAERPKGSFSTLEIQRTEQGDSAMYLCASSFSVDRASYTFGSGTRLTVV.

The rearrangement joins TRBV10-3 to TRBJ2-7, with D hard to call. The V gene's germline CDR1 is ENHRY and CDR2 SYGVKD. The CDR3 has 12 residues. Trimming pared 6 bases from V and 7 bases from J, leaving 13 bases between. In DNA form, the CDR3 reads TGTGCCATCAGAACAGACCTCCGGGAGCAGTACTTC. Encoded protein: CAIRTDLREQYF.

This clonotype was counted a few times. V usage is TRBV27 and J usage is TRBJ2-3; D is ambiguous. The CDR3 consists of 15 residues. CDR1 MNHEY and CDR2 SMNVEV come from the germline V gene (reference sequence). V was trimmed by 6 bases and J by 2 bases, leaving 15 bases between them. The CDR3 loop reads CASSSHSSSTDTQYF. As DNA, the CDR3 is TGTGCCAGCAGCTCTCATTCTTCCTCCACAGATACGCAGTATTTT.

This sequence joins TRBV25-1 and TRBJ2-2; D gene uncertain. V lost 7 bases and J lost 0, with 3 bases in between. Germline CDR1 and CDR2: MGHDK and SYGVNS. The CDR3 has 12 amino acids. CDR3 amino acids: CASMANTGELFF. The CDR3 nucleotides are TGTGCCAGCATGGCGAACACCGGGGAGCTGTTTTTT.

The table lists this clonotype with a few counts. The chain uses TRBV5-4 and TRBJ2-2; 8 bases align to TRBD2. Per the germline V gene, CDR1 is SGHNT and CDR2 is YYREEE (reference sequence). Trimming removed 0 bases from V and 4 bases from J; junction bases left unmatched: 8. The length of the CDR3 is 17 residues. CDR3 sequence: CASSLGAGGRTTGELFF. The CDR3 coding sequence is TGTGCCAGCAGCTTGGGTGCTGGCGGGAGGACCACCGGGGAGCTGTTTTTT.

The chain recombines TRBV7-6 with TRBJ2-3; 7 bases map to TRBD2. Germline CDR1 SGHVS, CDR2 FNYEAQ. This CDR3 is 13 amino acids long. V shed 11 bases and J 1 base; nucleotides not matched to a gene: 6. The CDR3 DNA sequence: TGTGCCTCTCGGGGGGTTGGCACAGATACGCAGTATTTT. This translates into CASRGVGTDTQYF.

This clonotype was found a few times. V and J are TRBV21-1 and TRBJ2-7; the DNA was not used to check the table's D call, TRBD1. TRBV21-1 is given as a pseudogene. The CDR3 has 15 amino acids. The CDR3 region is CASSKEDRPRYEQYF. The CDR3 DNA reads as TGTGCCAGCAGCAAAGAGGACAGGCCGCGCTACGAGCAGTACTTC.

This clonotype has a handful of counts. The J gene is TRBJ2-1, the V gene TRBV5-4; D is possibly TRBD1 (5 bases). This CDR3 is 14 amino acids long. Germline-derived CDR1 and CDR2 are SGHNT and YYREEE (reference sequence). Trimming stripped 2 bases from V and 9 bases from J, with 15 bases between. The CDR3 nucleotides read TGTGCCAGCAGCTTCGGCAGGGAATATGGTGAGCAGTTCTTC. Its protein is CASSFGREYGEQFF.

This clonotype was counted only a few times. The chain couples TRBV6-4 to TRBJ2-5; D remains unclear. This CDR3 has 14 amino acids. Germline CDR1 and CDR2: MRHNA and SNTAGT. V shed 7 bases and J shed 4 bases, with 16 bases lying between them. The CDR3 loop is CASNSCQVRETQYF. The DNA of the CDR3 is TGTGCCAGCAATTCTTGTCAGGTTCGAGAGACCCAGTACTTC.